This T cell receptor beta chain is drawn from a study of blood T cell repertoires in COVID-19. As originally analysed: Reference gene primer amplification yielded estimated nucleated cell counts. The table came from immunoSEQ multiplex PCR; TCRdb's copy has only in-frame clones and leaves some out. Clonal size and the V and J genes are those of that table, whereas D and trimming came from the DNA. The data show 70,000 or so clones, with about 85% seen just once and around 2.9% held by the top ten. Trimming pared 5 bases from V and 10 bases from J, leaving 20 bases between. CDR1 SQVTM and CDR2 ANQGSEA come from the germline V gene. There are 13 residues in the CDR3.

The V call is TRBV29-1, the J call TRBJ1-1; D perhaps matches TRBD1 (5 bases). The sample taken for sequencing was peripheral blood. The source is a man aged 80 or over with acute or convalescent COVID-19. The CDR3 DNA reads as TGCAGCGTTAGCTCCCGGGTCTCCGGGGGAGCTTTCTTT. Amino acids: CSVSSRVSGGAFF.